The rows below give T cell receptor beta chains drawn from one sample of a study of molecular identifiers for immune sequencing clone quantification. TCRdb re-called the PCR reads with MiXCR, one entry per CDR3 protein. Of 300,000 to 400,000 distinct CDR3 sequences listed, over 20% were seen once; the top ten hold about 0.7%. Sequenced material: naive CD8+ T cells from blood, with Jurkat cell RNA spiked in. The receptor set was obtained from a human donor in good health. Some libraries in this study had Jurkat cell RNA spiked in. Each CDR3 is given with its conserved first and last residue. D genes are given only for firm matches. Clone size appears in some rows only: once, few, many, or a class for an expanded clone.

v_call	d_call	clone_size	j_call	cdr3_aa	cdr3_nt
TRBV19	TRBD1	.	TRBJ2-2	CASSIGTGGELFF	TGTGCCAGTAGTATTGGGACAGGAGGGGAGCTGTTTTTT
TRBV29-1	.	.	TRBJ2-1	CSVDTTGSWEEFF	TGCAGCGTTGACACGACAGGGTCCTGGGAGGAGTTCTTC
TRBV9	TRBD2	.	TRBJ2-3	CASSPRGGDGDTQYF	TGTGCCAGCAGCCCCCGGGGGGGCGATGGAGATACGCAGTATTTT
TRBV7-9	.	many	TRBJ1-1	CASRVSTEAFF	TGTGCCAGCAGGGTTTCCACTGAAGCTTTCTTT
TRBV28	.	.	TRBJ1-3	CASSLDRNSGNTICF	TGTGCCAGCAGTTTGGACAGAAACTCTGGAAACACCATATGTTTT
TRBV7-2	.	many	TRBJ2-7	CASSFEQLGYEQYF	TGTGCCAGCAGCTTCGAACAACTGGGGTACGAGCAGTACTTC
TRBV10-2	.	.	TRBJ2-3	CASSESGGITDTQYF	TGCGCCAGCAGTGAGTCGGGCGGAATCACAGATACGCAGTATTTT
TRBV11-3	.	few	TRBJ2-2	CASSNRDFTGELFF	TGTGCCAGCTCGAACAGGGATTTCACCGGGGAGCTGTTTTTT
TRBV7-9	.	many	TRBJ1-1	CASSLAPGARAFF	TGTGCCAGCAGCTTAGCGCCAGGGGCGCGGGCTTTCTTT
TRBV28	.	few	TRBJ1-4	CASSLYGSPNEKLFF	TGTGCCAGCAGTTTATACGGGTCTCCGAATGAAAAACTGTTTTTT
TRBV28	.	few	TRBJ2-7	CASSKPGLSYEQYF	TGTGCCAGCTCGAAGCCGGGACTTTCCTACGAGCAGTACTTC
TRBV12-3/TRBV12-4	.	.	TRBJ2-2	CASSSFRGKGELFF	TGTGCCAGCAGTTCCTTCAGGGGAAAAGGGGAGCTGTTTTTT
TRBV9	.	many	TRBJ2-7	CASSGGDSHYEQYF	TGTGCCAGCAGCGGCGGGGACAGTCACTACGAGCAGTACTTC
TRBV6-2/TRBV6-3	TRBD2	.	TRBJ2-1	CASSYGSGSYEQFF	TGTGCCAGCAGTTACGGTAGCGGGAGCTATGAGCAGTTCTTC
TRBV30	TRBD1	.	TRBJ1-1	CAWSGQGEAIF	TGTGCCTGGAGCGGACAGGGAGAAGCTATCTTT
TRBV28	.	.	TRBJ1-2	CASSLAGFYGYTF	TGTGCCAGCAGTTTAGCGGGATTTTATGGCTACACCTTC
TRBV11-2	.	.	TRBJ2-7	CASSLDFQGKRYEQYF	TGTGCCAGCAGCTTAGATTTCCAGGGTAAACGGTACGAGCAGTACTTC
TRBV27	.	few	TRBJ2-7	CASSLVGVRTGGREQYF	TGTGCCAGCAGTTTAGTTGGTGTAAGGACAGGAGGGCGAGAGCAGTACTTC
TRBV7-9	TRBD1	many	TRBJ1-5	CASSFGAGGSNQPQHF	TGTGCCAGCAGCTTTGGGGCAGGGGGAAGCAATCAGCCCCAGCATTTT
TRBV20-1	.	many	TRBJ2-7	CSAQSRDGPYEQYF	TGCAGTGCTCAGAGCCGGGACGGGCCCTACGAGCAGTACTTC
TRBV30	.	few	TRBJ1-5	CAWSVGSGNQPQHF	TGTGCCTGGAGTGTGGGCAGCGGTAATCAGCCCCAGCATTTT
TRBV9	.	few	TRBJ1-1	CASSGGHTEAFF	TGTGCCAGCAGCGGGGGTCACACTGAAGCTTTCTTT
TRBV28	.	many	TRBJ1-3	CASSFFPDRHSGNTIYF	TGTGCCAGCAGTTTTTTCCCGGACAGACACTCTGGAAACACCATATATTTT
TRBV29-1	.	many	TRBJ2-5	CSVEKGRGQETQYF	TGCAGCGTTGAAAAGGGCAGGGGCCAAGAGACCCAGTACTTC
TRBV7-9	.	.	TRBJ2-7	CAGSSTGGEQYF	TGTGCCGGCAGCAGTACTGGGGGCGAGCAGTACTTC
TRBV7-9	.	few	TRBJ2-5	CASSLGQDSYQETQYF	TGTGCCAGCAGCTTAGGTCAAGACTCGTACCAAGAGACCCAGTACTTC
TRBV3-1	.	many	TRBJ2-2	CASSPILDTNTGELFF	TGTGCCAGCAGCCCAATTCTCGACACCAACACCGGGGAGCTGTTTTTT
TRBV13	.	.	TRBJ2-7	CASSETGTPYEQYF	TGTGCCAGCAGCGAAACCGGGACGCCATACGAGCAGTACTTC
TRBV5-6	TRBD2	many	TRBJ2-1	CASSLGGRGAAREQFF	TGTGCCAGCAGCTTGGGAGGGCGGGGGGCTGCTCGGGAGCAGTTCTTC
TRBV30	.	.	TRBJ2-5	CAWGFSGLTETQYF	TGTGCCTGGGGTTTCTCGGGACTGACAGAGACCCAGTACTTC
TRBV7-9	.	few	TRBJ2-7	CASSPTPGQEPYEQYF	TGTGCCAGCAGCCCCACCCCGGGACAAGAACCCTACGAGCAGTACTTC
TRBV30	.	many	TRBJ1-4	CALDSWDEKLFF	TGTGCCTTGGACAGTTGGGATGAAAAACTGTTTTTT
TRBV20-1	.	.	TRBJ1-4	CSAVIQTELEKLFF	TGCAGTGCTGTGATTCAGACAGAGTTGGAAAAACTGTTTTTT
TRBV4-2	TRBD2	.	TRBJ2-7	CASSREEGTTAYEQYF	TGTGCCAGCAGCCGAGAAGAGGGGACTACGGCCTACGAGCAGTACTTC
TRBV27	TRBD2	.	TRBJ2-7	CASSLGLAGGPVEQYF	TGTGCCAGCAGTTTGGGCCTAGCGGGAGGGCCTGTCGAGCAGTACTTC
TRBV7-9	.	many	TRBJ1-1	CASSPNAGILLEAFF	TGTGCCAGCAGCCCGAACGCGGGGATCCTACTTGAAGCTTTCTTT
TRBV30	.	few	TRBJ2-3	CAWGSDPYQDTQYF	TGTGCCTGGGGATCGGACCCCTACCAAGATACGCAGTATTTT
TRBV2	.	few	TRBJ2-3	CASNYGLAQYF	TGTGCCAGCAATTATGGGCTTGCGCAGTATTTT
TRBV7-9	TRBD1	many	TRBJ2-4	CASSPQGANGKNIQYF	TGTGCCAGCAGCCCCCAGGGGGCGAACGGCAAAAACATTCAGTACTTC
TRBV7-2	TRBD2	.	TRBJ2-1	CASSFTSGGYNEQFF	TGTGCCAGCAGCTTTACTAGCGGGGGTTACAATGAGCAGTTCTTC
TRBV7-9	.	few	TRBJ2-7	CASSPRRVGYEQYF	TGTGCCAGCAGCCCGCGGAGGGTTGGCTACGAGCAGTACTTC
TRBV5-3	.	.	TRBJ2-2	CAGSIGAGTGELFF	TGTGCCGGCAGCATCGGGGCCGGGACCGGGGAGCTGTTTTTT
TRBV7-9	.	many	TRBJ2-3	CASSSTADTQYF	TGTGCCAGCAGCTCTACAGCGGATACGCAGTATTTT